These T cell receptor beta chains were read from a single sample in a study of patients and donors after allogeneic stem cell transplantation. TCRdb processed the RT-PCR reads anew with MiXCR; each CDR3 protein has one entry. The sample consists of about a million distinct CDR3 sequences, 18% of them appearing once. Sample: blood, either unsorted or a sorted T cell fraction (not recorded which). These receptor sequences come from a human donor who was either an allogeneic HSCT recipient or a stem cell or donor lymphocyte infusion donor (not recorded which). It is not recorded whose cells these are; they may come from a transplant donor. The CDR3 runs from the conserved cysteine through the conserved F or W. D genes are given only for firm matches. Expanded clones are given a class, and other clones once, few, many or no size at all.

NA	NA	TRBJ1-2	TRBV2	TGTGCCAGCAGTCCCCCCGGTGGTCAGGTGGCGGCTGGCTACACCTTC	CASSPPGGQVAAGYTF
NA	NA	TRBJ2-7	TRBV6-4	TGTGCCAGCAGTGACTCGAGCGTCTACGAGCAGTACTTC	CASSDSSVYEQYF
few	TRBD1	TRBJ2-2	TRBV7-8	TGTGCCAGCAGCCCAGGATTCTGGGACAGGGGTCGTCCCGGGGAGCTGTTTTTT	CASSPGFWDRGRPGELFF
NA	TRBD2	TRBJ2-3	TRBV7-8	TGTGCCAGCAGCTTCCAAACTAGCGGGAGCGGGGGATCGTACACAGATACGCAGTATTTT	CASSFQTSGSGGSYTDTQYF
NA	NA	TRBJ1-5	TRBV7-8	TGTGCCAGCAGCTCGGCCTCTAGCAATCAGCCCCAGCATTTT	CASSSASSNQPQHF
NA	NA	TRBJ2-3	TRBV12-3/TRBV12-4	TGTGCCAGCAGTTCCGCCAGAGGTCAGGGGCGCGGAGATACGCAGTATTTT	CASSSARGQGRGDTQYF
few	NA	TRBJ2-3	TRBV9	TGTGCCAGCAGCGGGGCGGGCTCCACAGATACGCAGTATTTT	CASSGAGSTDTQYF
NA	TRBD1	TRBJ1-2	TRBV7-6	TGTGCCAGCAGCTACGGGACAGGGGGCGCGGGCTACTATGGCTACACCTTC	CASSYGTGGAGYYGYTF
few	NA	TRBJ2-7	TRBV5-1	TGCGCCAGCAGCCGCCTCCCCGGGGACTACGAGCAGTACTTC	CASSRLPGDYEQYF
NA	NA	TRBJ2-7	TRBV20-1	TGCAGTGCTAGAGATCCCTTTAGCGCCACCTCCTACGAGCAGTACTTC	CSARDPFSATSYEQYF
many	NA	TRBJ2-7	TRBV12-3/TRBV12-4	TGTGCCAGCAGAAGAAGGGGCACACCCGAGCAGTACTTC	CASRRRGTPEQYF
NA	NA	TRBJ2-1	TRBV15	TGTGCCACCAGCAGCTCTAGTAGGTACAATGAGCAGTTCTTC	CATSSSSRYNEQFF
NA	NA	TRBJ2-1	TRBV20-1	TGCGAGAGGGATAGCTCCTACAATGAGCAGTTCTTC	CERDSSYNEQFF
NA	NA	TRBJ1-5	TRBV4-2	TGTGCCAGCAGCCGCAACAGGGATCAGCCCCAGCATTTT	CASSRNRDQPQHF
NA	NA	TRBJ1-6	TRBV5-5	TGTGCCAGCACCGTACAGGGAAGCTCCTATAATTCACCCCTCCACTTT	CASTVQGSSYNSPLHF
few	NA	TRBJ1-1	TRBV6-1	TGTGCCAGCAGTGACCTATCCAGGGCTTTCTTT	CASSDLSRAFF
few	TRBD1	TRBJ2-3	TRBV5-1	TGCGCCAGCAGCCAGACAGGGCTTGACACAGATACGCAGTATTTT	CASSQTGLDTDTQYF
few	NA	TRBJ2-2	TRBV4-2	TGTGCCAGCAGCCAAGAGATCATGGGATGGAACACCGGGGAGCTGTTTTTT	CASSQEIMGWNTGELFF
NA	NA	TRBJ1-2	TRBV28	TGTGCCAGCAGCCGACTCTTAGGAGTCGGCTACACCTTC	CASSRLLGVGYTF
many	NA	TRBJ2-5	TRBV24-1	TGTGCCACCAGTGATTTACCCAGCCAAGAGACCCAGTACTTC	CATSDLPSQETQYF
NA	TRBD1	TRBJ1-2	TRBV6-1	TGTGCCAGCACCACATCACCCAGGGGGTCTATCATCTATGGCTACACCTTC	CASTTSPRGSIIYGYTF
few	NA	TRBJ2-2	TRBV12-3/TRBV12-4	TGTGCCAGCAGCCTCGGGGTCCGAACCGGGGAGCTGTTTTTT	CASSLGVRTGELFF
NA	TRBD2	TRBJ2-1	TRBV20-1	TGCAGTGCTAGAGTGGGGACTAGAACCAATGAGCAGTTCTTC	CSARVGTRTNEQFF
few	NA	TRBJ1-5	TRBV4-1	TGCGCCAGCAGCCAAGTAGGGACCGGGAGAAACCAGCCCCAGCATTTT	CASSQVGTGRNQPQHF
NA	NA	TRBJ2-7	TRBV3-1	TGTGCCAGCAGCCCAGCGGTTCAGGGACGGTCCTACGAGCAGTACTTC	CASSPAVQGRSYEQYF
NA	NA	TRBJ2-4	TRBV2	TGTGCCAGCAGTCCAAGGAGGGAATCCCTAGCCAAAAACATTCAGTACTTC	CASSPRRESLAKNIQYF
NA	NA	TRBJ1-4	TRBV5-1	TGCGCCAGCAGCTTTGAAGGGTCTAATGAAAAACTGTTTTTT	CASSFEGSNEKLFF
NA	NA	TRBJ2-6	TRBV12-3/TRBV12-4	TGTGCCAGCAGTCCCGAATTGAGCTCTGGGGCCAACGTCCTGACTTTC	CASSPELSSGANVLTF
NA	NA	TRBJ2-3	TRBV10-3	TGTGCCATCAGTGAGCGGGGGGCTACAGATACGCAGTATTTT	CAISERGATDTQYF
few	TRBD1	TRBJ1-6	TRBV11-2	TGTGCCAGCAGCTTCGGGACAGTTAATTCACCCCTCCACTTT	CASSFGTVNSPLHF
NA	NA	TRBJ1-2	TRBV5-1	TGCGCCAGCAGCTTGGTTGTCTCCCCTGACTATGGCTACACCTTC	CASSLVVSPDYGYTF
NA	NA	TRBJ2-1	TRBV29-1	TGCAGCGTTGAAGAATCTTCAGGTGGCAATGAGCAGTTCTTC	CSVEESSGGNEQFF
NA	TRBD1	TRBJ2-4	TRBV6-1	TGTGCCAGCAGTCGGACAGGCCCGGGGAACATTCAGTACTTC	CASSRTGPGNIQYF
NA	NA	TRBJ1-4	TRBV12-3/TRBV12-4	TGTGCCAGCAGTTTTTCAGCAGGGGTGGAAAAACTGTTTTTT	CASSFSAGVEKLFF
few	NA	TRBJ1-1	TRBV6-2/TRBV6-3	TGTGCCAGCAGTTTGAGCCCGGGACACGGCCAAGCTTTCTTT	CASSLSPGHGQAFF
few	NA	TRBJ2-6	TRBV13	TGTGCCAGCAGCTTAGGCTTCGCTGGGGCCAACGTCCTGACTTTC	CASSLGFAGANVLTF
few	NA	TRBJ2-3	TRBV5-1	TGCGCCAGCAGCGGACAGCCTAGCACAGATACGCAGTATTTT	CASSGQPSTDTQYF
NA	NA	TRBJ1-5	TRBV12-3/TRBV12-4	TGTGCCAGCAGTTTTGGGTGGAATCAGCCCCAGCATTTT	CASSFGWNQPQHF
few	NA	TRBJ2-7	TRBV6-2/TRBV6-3	TGTGCCAGCAGGGTACCCGGAACGGGAGAGCAGTACTTC	CASRVPGTGEQYF
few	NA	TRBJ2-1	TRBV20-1	TGCAGTGCTAGCGGGCCAGGCCGTAGAGAGCAGTTCTTC	CSASGPGRREQFF
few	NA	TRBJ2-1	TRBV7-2	TGTGCCAGCAGCTTACGGCAGGGAAACTACAATGAGCAGTTCTTC	CASSLRQGNYNEQFF
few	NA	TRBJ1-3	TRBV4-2	TGTGCCAGCAGCCAAGAGGACGGGATTACTGGAAACACCATATATTTT	CASSQEDGITGNTIYF
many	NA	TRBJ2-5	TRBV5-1	TGCGCCAGCAGCTTGGAAGGGACCCAAGAGACCCAGTACTTC	CASSLEGTQETQYF
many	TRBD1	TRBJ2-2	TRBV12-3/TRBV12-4	TGTGCCAGCAGTGTTGGACAGGGGATCGGCGGGGAGCTGTTTTTT	CASSVGQGIGGELFF
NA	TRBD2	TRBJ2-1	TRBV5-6	TGTGCCAGCACTCTGGGCCCGGGAGGCAATGAGCAGTTCTTC	CASTLGPGGNEQFF
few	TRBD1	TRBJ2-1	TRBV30	TGTGCCTGGAGTGTGACAGGGAGAAGCTCCTACAATGAGCAGTTCTTC	CAWSVTGRSSYNEQFF
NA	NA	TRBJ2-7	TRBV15	TGTGCCACCAGCAGAGCCAGGGGCGAGCAGTACTTC	CATSRARGEQYF
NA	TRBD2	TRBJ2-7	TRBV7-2	TGTGCCACTACGGGCGGGGGGTCCCCCTACGAGCAGTACTTC	CATTGGGSPYEQYF
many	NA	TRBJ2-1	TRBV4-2	TGTGCCAGCAGCCAAGGCATAGGGGGAACTCAGTTCTTC	CASSQGIGGTQFF
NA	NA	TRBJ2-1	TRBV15	TGTGCCACCAGCAGAGACCGGGCCGGCTCCTACAATGAGCAGTTCTTC	CATSRDRAGSYNEQFF
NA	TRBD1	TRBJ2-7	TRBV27	TGTGCCAGCAGTTTTTCCGGGACAGTAAGCTCCTACGAGCAGTACTTC	CASSFSGTVSSYEQYF
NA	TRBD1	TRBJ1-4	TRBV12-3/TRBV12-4	TGTGCCAGCAGTAACCGGGACAGGTCTGAAAAACTGTTTTTT	CASSNRDRSEKLFF
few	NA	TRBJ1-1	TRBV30	TGTGCCTGGACACCGGGCGGCACTGAAGCTTTCTTT	CAWTPGGTEAFF
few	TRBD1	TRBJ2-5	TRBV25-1	TGTGCCAGCAGTGTATCCCTGGGGACAGGGGGAGAGACCCAGTACTTC	CASSVSLGTGGETQYF
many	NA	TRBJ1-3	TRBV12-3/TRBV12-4	TGTGCCAGCAGGCCCTCTGGAAACACCATATATTTT	CASRPSGNTIYF